This TCR beta chain was sequenced for a study of blood T cell repertoires in COVID-19. Produced via immunoSEQ multiplex PCR; TCRdb's table is partial and in-frame only. The sample has over 350,000 clones, approximately 90% seen once. With V trimmed by 4 bases and J by 2 bases, 5 bases remained unmatched. Germline CDR1 LNHDA, CDR2 SQIVND (reference sequence). This CDR3 has 16 residues. The rearrangement uses TRBV19 and TRBJ2-3; 11 positions match TRBD1. The receptor was isolated from a woman under 30 with acute COVID-19. Sequencing was performed on PBMCs or T cells enriched from blood (not recorded which). This CDR3 reads CASSTPGQGATDTQYF. The DNA for the CDR3 is TGTGCCAGTAGTACCCCCGGACAGGGGGCCACAGATACGCAGTATTTT. The full variable domain, completed using reference TRBV19 and TRBJ2-3, is DGGITQSPKYLFRKEGQNVTLSCEQNLNHDAMYWYRQDPGQGLRLIYYSQIVNDFQKGDIAEGYSVSREKKESFPLTVTSAQKNPTAFYLCASSTPGQGATDTQYFGPGTRLTVL.